Each of the 13 T cell receptor beta chains below was sequenced from the same sample in a study of blood T cell repertoires in COVID-19. The protocol was immunoSEQ multiplex PCR, while the TCRdb copy is restricted to in-frame clones and leaves out a portion. The sample includes approximately 210,000 clones, around 76% of them seen just once. The sample taken for sequencing was PBMCs or T cells enriched from blood (not recorded which). These receptors came from a woman aged 45-65 years with acute COVID-19.

The J gene is TRBJ1-6, the V gene TRBV5-1; D is perhaps TRBD1 (6 bases). This CDR3 contains 16 residues. Germline assignment: CDR1 SGHRS and CDR2 YFSETQ. V was clipped by 0 bases and J by 7 bases, with 14 bases between them. CDR3 sequence reads: CASSLDAQGTNSPLHF. CDR3 in DNA: TGCGCCAGCAGCTTGGATGCTCAGGGGACGAATTCACCCCTCCACTTT. Drawing the rest from reference TRBV5-1 and TRBJ1-6, the complete variable domain is KAGVTQTPRYLIKTRGQQVTLSCSPISGHRSVSWYQQTPGQGLQFLFEYFSETQRNKGNFPGRFSGRQFSNSRSEMNVSTLELGDSALYLCASSLDAQGTNSPLHFGNGTRLTVT.

This sequence joins TRBV30 and TRBJ1-2, with TRBD1 identical over 10 bases. The germline CDR1 and CDR2 sequences are GTSNPN and SVGIG (reference sequence). V lost 1 base to trimming and J lost 5 bases; unmatched junction nucleotides: 1. The CDR3 is made up of 13 amino acids. The CDR3: CAWSADRGYGYTF. CDR3 DNA sequence: TGTGCCTGGAGTGCGGACAGGGGGTATGGCTACACCTTC.

The chain has TRBV6-2 or TRBV6-3 and TRBJ1-6; D not resolved. V was clipped by 5 bases and J by 14 bases, with 10 bases between them. Germline V CDR1 and CDR2: MNHEY, SVGEGT. The CDR3 has 11 amino acids. The CDR3 sequence: CASSERMALHF. The CDR3 coding sequence is TGTGCCAGCAGTGAGAGGATGGCCCTCCACTTT.

The rearrangement joins TRBV5-1 to TRBJ1-6; TRBD1 aligns across 11 bases. Germline lookup yields CDR1 SGHRS and CDR2 YFSETQ. V lost 4 bases and J lost 11; bases outside the gene matches: 8. CDR3 length: 15 residues. The CDR3 reads CASSPGQGALPPLHF. The CDR3 DNA sequence: TGCGCCAGCAGCCCAGGACAGGGGGCCTTACCACCCCTCCACTTT.

The V and J genes are TRBV27 and TRBJ1-2, with D possibly TRBD1 on 5 matching bases. Germline CDR1 MNHEY, CDR2 SMNVEV (reference sequence). Trimming left V 4 bases short and J 8 bases short, with 20 bases between. This CDR3 has 15 residues. The CDR3 nucleotides read TGTGCCAGCAGTTCCAGACCTAGGGGTTTGGAAGGCTACACCTTC. This encodes CASSSRPRGLEGYTF.

This chain joins TRBV28 and TRBJ1-2, with D unresolved. Germline V lookup: CDR1 MDHEN, CDR2 SYDVKM. V lost 6 bases and J lost 2, with 7 bases in between. CDR3 length equals 12 residues. For the CDR3, the DNA is TGTGCCAGCAGATCGGGGAACTATGGCTACACCTTC. Protein product: CASRSGNYGYTF.

This clone was seen a single time. V and J are TRBV4-2 and TRBJ1-6; tentatively, D is TRBD1 (5 bases). Germline V lookup: CDR1 LGHNA, CDR2 YNFKEQ. Trimming pared 4 bases from V and 0 bases from J, leaving 10 bases between. The CDR3 covers 16 residues. CDR3 DNA: TGTGCCAGCAGCCCCCGACAGCTCTCCTATAATTCACCCCTCCACTTT. This codes for CASSPRQLSYNSPLHF.

This clone has more than one count but fewer than ten. The chain has TRBV25-1 and TRBJ1-1; possible D gene TRBD1, 6 bases. CDR1 and CDR2 (germline): MGHDK, SYGVNS. CDR3 length: 12 amino acids. Trimming removed 3 bases at V and 7 bases at J, with 9 bases between. CDR3 loop: CASSEQGGEAFF. The CDR3 DNA follows: TGTGCCAGCAGTGAGCAAGGGGGTGAAGCTTTCTTT.

The chain links TRBV4-2 to TRBJ2-3; 13 bases are shared with TRBD2. The CDR3 has 15 amino acids. CDR1 and CDR2 (germline): LGHNA, YNFKEQ. J was trimmed by 7 bases and V by 0 bases; bases with no gene match: 1. CDR3 protein: CASSQETSGGYTQYF. CDR3 in DNA: TGTGCCAGCAGCCAAGAGACTAGCGGGGGGTATACGCAGTATTTT.

The rearrangement uses TRBV6-1 and TRBJ1-2, with 9 bases matching TRBD1. Germline trimming cut 2 bases from V and 3 bases from J; bases unmatched to any gene: 7. This CDR3 contains 16 residues. The germline V gene has CDR1 MNHNS and CDR2 SASEGT. The CDR3 bases are TGTGCCAGCAGTGAATCGGCGGGGACAGGGTACTATGGCTACACCTTC. It is translated as CASSESAGTGYYGYTF.

The chain joins TRBV7-9 to TRBJ1-5, with a weak D call TRBD1 (6 bases). The CDR3 loop spans 18 amino acids. With 5 bases removed from V and 4 bases from J, the gap between germline ends came to 24 bases. Germline V gene lookup returns CDR1 SEHNR and CDR2 FQNEAQ (reference sequence). The chain's CDR3 is CASSPNWAGGAGNQPQHF. Written as DNA, the CDR3 is TGTGCCAGCAGCCCAAACTGGGCGGGGGGCGCAGGGAATCAGCCCCAGCATTTT.

V gene TRBV5-1 combines with J gene TRBJ2-1; maybe TRBD2 (5 bases). V was trimmed by 1 base and J by 8 bases, leaving 13 bases between them. Germline V CDR1 and CDR2: SGHRS, YFSETQ. This CDR3 is 14 amino acids long. The CDR3 bases are TGCGCCAGCAGCTTGTTGGCCACTAGGGATGAGCAGTTCTTC. This codes for CASSLLATRDEQFF. Drawing the rest from reference TRBV5-1 and TRBJ2-1, the complete variable domain is KAGVTQTPRYLIKTRGQQVTLSCSPISGHRSVSWYQQTPGQGLQFLFEYFSETQRNKGNFPGRFSGRQFSNSRSEMNVSTLELGDSALYLCASSLLATRDEQFFGPGTRLTVL.

The CDR3, as DNA: TGCGCCAGCAGCCAATCCTTAGGGGGGGCAGGGGCTCTTTATGGCTACACCTTC. Translation gives CASSQSLGGAGALYGYTF. The chain is built from TRBV4-1 and TRBJ1-2; possible D gene TRBD1, 6 bases. Trimming stripped 2 bases from V and 5 bases from J, with 24 bases between. CDR3 size: 18 residues. The V gene's germline CDR1 is MGHRA and CDR2 YSYEKL.